Included here is one T cell receptor (beta chain) sequence, with context. This sample is part of a study of CD8+ T cells in alopecia areata. TCR sequencing used cDNA made by reverse transcription of extracted RNA. Libraries were prepared by immunoSEQ multiplex PCR; TCRdb keeps only in-frame clonotypes and omits some of them. The data show about 200,000 clones, with 45% to 70% seen just once and 4% to 6% held by the top ten. J lost 0 bases, V lost 3 bases, and 3 bases had no gene match. The CDR3 is 15 amino acids. Germline CDR1 reads SGDLS; CDR2 reads YYNGEE. Material: CD8+ T cells sorted from blood. The chain has TRBV9 and TRBJ2-1, with 7 bases aligning to TRBD2. The clonotype originates from a human donor in good health. The CDR3 sequence: CASSAAGDSYNEQFF. The CDR3 nucleotides read TGTGCCAGCAGCGCCGCGGGGGACTCCTACAATGAGCAGTTCTTC.